What follows describes a single T cell receptor beta chain. What it binds is not known. This sample stems from a study of spatial heterogeneity in lung cancer. Study in general: Where they were available, follow-up PBMC samples were sequenced, at a median of roughly two years after resection. Sequence detection consistently recorded a greater number of beta-chain than alpha-chain sequences. The study observed each unique TCR and UMI combination more than ten times on average in raw reads.

CDR3 length equals 12 residues. Germline CDR1 reads DFQATT; CDR2 reads SNEGSKA (reference sequence). Between the trimmed V and J ends, which lost 2 bases and 11 bases, there was a span of 14 bases. This sample's time point: blood at routine non-recurrence follow-up after resection. Extraction of whole RNA from tumor, nontumor lung or frozen PBMC preceded unsorted sequencing. Overall study results and limits: The study found ubiquitous expanded tumor TCRs in blood more at resection than follow-up.

TCRdb called the 5' RACE reads again in MiXCR, with one record for every CDR3 protein. The sample includes around 110,000 distinct CDR3 sequences, 9% to 15% of them seen just once. The sequence came from a male donor with early-stage non-small cell lung cancer. The V gene is TRBV20-1, the J gene TRBJ2-3; D is undetermined. This specimen was PBMCs, taken at follow-up. The CDR3 DNA follows: TGCAGTGCTAGAAACCCGGACGTGGGGCAGTATTTT. It is translated as CSARNPDVGQYF.